This TCR beta chain was sequenced during a study of OX40 agonist ivuxolimab in advanced cancers. Across the study: Those treated in dose escalation had hepatocellular carcinoma, melanoma, renal cell cancer or head and neck cancer.

Sequencing was performed with immunoSEQ multiplex PCR; in TCRdb, only in-frame clones are kept and a portion is missing. The table lists more than 35,000 clones, about 74% of them singletons, with roughly an eighth in the top ten. CDR3 size: 15 residues. CDR1 is SNHLY, CDR2 FYNNEI, per germline. V lost 1 base and J 7 bases, leaving 16 bases between the germline ends. The chain joins TRBV2 to TRBJ2-5; D possibly corresponds to TRBD2 (5 bases). The source material was CD4+ or CD8+ T cells sorted from blood, sampled in a trial of the OX40 agonist ivuxolimab. This clonotype originated in an adult with an advanced solid tumor such as melanoma, head and neck, liver or kidney cancer. The CDR3 region has the DNA TGTGCCAGCAGTGAAGACGGCGGAGGCTCGGGGACCCAGTACTTC. It is translated as CASSEDGGGSGTQYF.